These 7 T cell receptor beta chains were all obtained from the same sample, sequenced in a study of blood T cell repertoires in COVID-19. Generated by immunoSEQ multiplex PCR, the TCRdb table keeps only in-frame clones and is missing some. The sample holds roughly 78,000 clones; approximately 85% are singletons and the top ten take approximately 31%. Input material: peripheral blood. Receptors were obtained from a man aged 50 to 60 with acute or convalescent COVID-19.

The chain employs TRBV14 and TRBJ1-6, with unresolved D. CDR3 length: 15 amino acids. V lost 9 bases to trimming and J lost 0 bases, with 12 bases between them. Germline V CDR1 and CDR2: SGHDN, FVKESK. For the CDR3, the DNA is TGTGCCAGGTTTCACTCGTACTCCTATAATTCACCCCTCCACTTT. Translating it yields CARFHSYSYNSPLHF.

This sequence joins TRBV12-3 or TRBV12-4 and TRBJ2-2; D gene uncertain. V lost 6 bases, J lost 4 bases, and 9 bases lay in between. CDR3 length: 13 amino acids. CDR3 sequence: CASSQDSTGELFF. The CDR3 DNA sequence: TGTGCCAGCAGCCAGGATTCCACCGGGGAGCTGTTTTTT.

The rearrangement links TRBV29-1 to TRBJ2-1, with TRBD2 matching over 8 bases. There are 15 residues in the CDR3. V lost 7 bases to trimming and J lost 1 base; unmatched junction nucleotides: 9. From germline, CDR1 is SQVTM and CDR2 ANQGSEA. Written as DNA, the CDR3 is TGCAGCGCCGGGGCGGGGGGCAGGTCCTACAATGAGCAGTTCTTC. Its translation is CSAGAGGRSYNEQFF.

This chain joins TRBV6-1 and TRBJ1-1; D is uncertain. There are 13 residues in the CDR3. Germline CDR1 reads MNHNS; CDR2 reads SASEGT. V was shortened by 5 bases and J by 1 base, with 8 bases between the two germline ends. CDR3 sequence reads: CASSIEWNTEAFF. The CDR3 coding sequence is TGTGCCAGCAGTATCGAGTGGAACACTGAAGCTTTCTTT.

In its sample, this clone was seen once. The rearrangement joins TRBV9 to TRBJ1-3; D is perhaps TRBD1 (6 bases). Trimming shortened V by 3 bases and J by 3 bases, and 16 bases separated the two germline ends. The germline V gene has CDR1 SGDLS and CDR2 YYNGEE. The CDR3 is 16 residues long. The CDR3 nucleotides are TGTGCCAGCAGCGAGCGGGACACTCGACTTGGAAACACCATATATTTT. Encoded protein: CASSERDTRLGNTIYF. The full variable domain, with the rest looked up from reference TRBV9 and TRBJ1-3, is DSGVTQTPKHLITATGQRVTLRCSPRSGDLSVYWYQQSLDQGLQFLIQYYNGEERAKGNILERFSAQQFPDLHSELNLSSLELGDSALYFCASSERDTRLGNTIYFGEGSWLTVV.

The DNA for the CDR3 is TGTGCCAGCAGCCCGGGTCTGTCTAAGCAAACCGGGGAGCTGTTTTTT. It yields the protein CASSPGLSKQTGELFF. This chain connects TRBV3-1 (or the pseudogene TRBV3-2) to TRBJ2-2, with D hard to call. The CDR3 loop spans 16 amino acids. Trimming stripped 4 bases from V and 5 bases from J, with 17 bases between. Germline V gene data show CDR1 as LGHDT and CDR2 as YNNKEL (reference sequence).

The gene calls are TRBV5-1 and TRBJ2-5; TRBD1 matches at 7 bases. This CDR3 has 15 amino acids. Per the germline V gene, CDR1 is SGHRS and CDR2 is YFSETQ. Trimming took 6 bases from V and 5 from J; bases not matched to a gene: 13. The CDR3 coding sequence is TGCGCCAGCACCTGGGGACAGACCCCCCGGGAGACCCAGTACTTC. It specifies CASTWGQTPRETQYF.